This T cell receptor beta chain was captured in a study of somatic mutations in cytotoxic T cells in rheumatoid arthritis. Study-wide background: Flow-sorting brought some V beta antibody-stained T-cell populations to nearly 100% purity, V beta1+ cells sequenced for TCRB among them. Whole-study results and caveats: Among patients with rheumatoid arthritis, but not healthy controls, CD8+ clonality increased with age. It was found that CD8+ T-cell clonality in rheumatoid arthritis patients did not differ significantly from that in age-matched healthy controls.

TCRdb's copy holds only in-frame clones and misses some; the assay was immunoSEQ multiplex PCR. Here the sample spans some 16,000 clones, approximately 84% being singletons. A remark on this clone: Its specificity is unknown.

Trimming removed 1 base at V and 3 bases at J, with 6 bases between. The germline CDR1 and CDR2 sequences are SGHAT and FQNNGV. This CDR3 contains 14 residues. The chain recombines TRBV11-2 with TRBJ2-2; D not resolved. The sequence came from an adult with rheumatoid arthritis. Sample: CD8+ T cells sorted from blood. Here the CDR3 reads CASSLGIDTGELFF. Here the CDR3 DNA reads TGTGCCAGCAGCTTAGGGATAGACACCGGGGAGCTGTTTTTT. Based on the CDR3 plus reference TRBV11-2 and TRBJ2-2, the full variable domain is EAGVAQSPRYKIIEKRQSVAFWCNPISGHATLYWYQQILGQGPKLLIQFQNNGVVDDSQLPKDRFSAERLKGVDSTLKIQPAKLEDSAVYLCASSLGIDTGELFFGEGSRLTVL.